The present T cell receptor beta chain was sequenced within a study of T cells in Graves' hyperthyroidism and ophthalmopathy. In germline, CDR1 is SNHLY, CDR2 FYNNEI. The V and J ends lost 6 bases and 12 bases, in that order; junction bases with no gene match: 16. This CDR3 region has 14 residues. TCR beta CDR3 sequences were amplified from RNA transcripts. RT-PCR in the first round (using the HTBI primer set) targeted the TCR CDR3. One entry per CDR3 protein results from TCRdb running MiXCR on the multiplex PCR reads. The profile covers some 510,000 distinct CDR3 sequences, with roughly 20% appearing a single time and about 30% taken by the ten largest.

The rearrangement joins TRBV2 to TRBJ1-1, with TRBD1 identical over 7 bases. Sequenced sample: blood. The TCR originated in a man aged 18 to 30 with Graves' hyperthyroidism. DNA for the CDR3: TGTGCCAGCAGCCTATCTTCCCGGGACAGAGAATCTTTCTTT. Its translation: CASSLSSRDRESFF. The full variable domain, rest sourced from reference TRBV2 and TRBJ1-1, is EPEVTQTPSHQVTQMGQEVILRCVPISNHLYFYWYRQILGQKVEFLVSFYNNEISEKSEIFDDQFSVERPDGSNFTLKIRSTKLEDSAMYFCASSLSSRDRESFFGQGTRLTVV.